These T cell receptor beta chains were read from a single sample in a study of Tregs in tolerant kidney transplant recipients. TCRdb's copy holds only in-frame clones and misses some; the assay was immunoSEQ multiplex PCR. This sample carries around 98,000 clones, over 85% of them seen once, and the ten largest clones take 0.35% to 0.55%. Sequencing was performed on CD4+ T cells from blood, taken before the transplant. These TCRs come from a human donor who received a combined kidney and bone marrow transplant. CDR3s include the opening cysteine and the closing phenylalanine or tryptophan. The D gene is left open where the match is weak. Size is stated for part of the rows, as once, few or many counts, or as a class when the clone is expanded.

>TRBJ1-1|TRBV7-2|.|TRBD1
TGTGCCAGCAGCTTAGTACAGGGGGAAACTGAAGCTTTCTTT
CASSLVQGETEAFF
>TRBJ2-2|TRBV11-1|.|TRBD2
TGTGCCAGCAGCCAGCTAGCGGGAGCGGACGGGGAGCTGTTTTTT
CASSQLAGADGELFF
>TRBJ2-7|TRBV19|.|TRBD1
TGTGCCAGTAGTCGGACAGGATCGGCCTACGAGCAGTACTTC
CASSRTGSAYEQYF
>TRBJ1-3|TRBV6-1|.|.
TGTGCCAGCAGCCTCCGGACAGACTCTGGAAACACCATATATTTT
CASSLRTDSGNTIYF
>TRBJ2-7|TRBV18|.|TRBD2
TGTGCCAGCTCACCCGCTGGTAGCGGGAGTCTCGAGCAGTACTTC
CASSPAGSGSLEQYF
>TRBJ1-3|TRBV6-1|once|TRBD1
TGTGCCAGCAGCCTGGACAGGGTCTCTGGAAACACCATATATTTT
CASSLDRVSGNTIYF
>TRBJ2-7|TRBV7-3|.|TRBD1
TGTGCCAGCAGCGCACAGGGGGGATTCGGGTACGAGCAGTACTTC
CASSAQGGFGYEQYF
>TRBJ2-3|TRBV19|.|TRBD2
TGTGCCAGTAGTCCTCGGGAGGGAGATACGCAGTATTTT
CASSPREGDTQYF
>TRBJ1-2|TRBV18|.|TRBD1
TGTGCCAGTGCCACCACAGGGGACGGCTATGGCTACACCTTC
CASATTGDGYGYTF
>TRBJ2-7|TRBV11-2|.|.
TGTGCCAGCAGCTTAGAGGGCAGGGGTGGGTACGAGCAGTACTTC
CASSLEGRGGYEQYF
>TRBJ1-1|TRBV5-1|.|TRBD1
TGCGCCAGCGGACGTGGGACAGACAACACTGAAGCTTTCTTT
CASGRGTDNTEAFF
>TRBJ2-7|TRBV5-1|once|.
TGCGCCAGCAGCCCTAAGAGACAGCCTAACTCCTACGAGCAGTACTTC
CASSPKRQPNSYEQYF
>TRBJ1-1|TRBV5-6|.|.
TGTGCCAGCAGCCTGTTGGGGCCCAACACTGAAGCTTTCTTT
CASSLLGPNTEAFF
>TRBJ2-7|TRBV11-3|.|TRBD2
TGTGCCAGCAGCCCCGGACTAGCGGGAAACTCCTACGAGCAGTACTTC
CASSPGLAGNSYEQYF
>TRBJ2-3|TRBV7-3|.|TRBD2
TGTGCCAGCGGGGGGGACCACACTTCTACGCAGTATTTT
CASGGDHTSTQYF
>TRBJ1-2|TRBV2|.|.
TGTGCCAGCTCCGGGTTAGGTCGCTCCCTAAACTATGGCTACACCTTC
CASSGLGRSLNYGYTF
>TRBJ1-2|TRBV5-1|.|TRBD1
TGCGCCAGCAGCTTGGGGGGTTACAGGGGCTATGACTACACCTTC
CASSLGGYRGYDYTF
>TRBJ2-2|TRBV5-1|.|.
TGCGCCAGCAGCAAGGGACAGAACACCGGGGAGCTGTTTTTT
CASSKGQNTGELFF
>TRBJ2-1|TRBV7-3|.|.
TGTGCCAGCAGCTTAAGCGGGACGCTGCAGTTCTTC
CASSLSGTLQFF
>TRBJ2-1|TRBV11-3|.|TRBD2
TGTGCCAGCAGCGCCACGACTAGCGGGAACTACAATGAGCAGTTCTTC
CASSATTSGNYNEQFF
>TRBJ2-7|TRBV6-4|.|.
TGTGCCAGCAGTGTCGAGGAGAACAGGTTCTCCTACGAGCAGTACTTC
CASSVEENRFSYEQYF
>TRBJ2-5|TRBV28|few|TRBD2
TGTGCCAGCAGATTTAGCGGGGGCGCCCAAGAGACCCAGTACTTC
CASRFSGGAQETQYF
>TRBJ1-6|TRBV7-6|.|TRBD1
TGTGCCAGCAGCCGGACAGGGGAAACCTCACCCCTCCACTTT
CASSRTGETSPLHF
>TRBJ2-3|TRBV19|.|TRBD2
TGTGCCAGTAGTACCGCAGACCGGACCGGGACTAGCGGGGGTAGAGATACGCAGTATTTT
CASSTADRTGTSGGRDTQYF
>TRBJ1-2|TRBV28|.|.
TGTGCCAGCAGTTTCGGGGGGTCTAACTATGGCTACACCTTC
CASSFGGSNYGYTF
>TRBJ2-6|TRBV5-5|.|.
TGTGCCAGCAGCCTGACCCTAATGGGGGCAGGACCATCTGGGGCCAACGTCCTGACTTTC
CASSLTLMGAGPSGANVLTF
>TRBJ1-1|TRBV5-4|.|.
TGTGCCAGCAGCTTAGAGTTAATGAACACTGAAGCTTTCTTT
CASSLELMNTEAFF
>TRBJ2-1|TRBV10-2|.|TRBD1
TGCGCCAGCAGTGACCGACAGGGCCTTGGTTATGAGCAGTTCTTC
CASSDRQGLGYEQFF
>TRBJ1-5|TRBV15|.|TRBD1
TGTGCCACCAGCCGCCACAGGGGCCCCTTCAATCCCCAGCATTTT
CATSRHRGPFNPQHF
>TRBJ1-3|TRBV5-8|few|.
TGTGCCAGCAGCTTCCGGGGTCTTGGAAACACCATATATTTT
CASSFRGLGNTIYF
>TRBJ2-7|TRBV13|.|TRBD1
TGTGCCAGCAGCTCACTTCGACAGGGGAATTACGAGCAGTACTTC
CASSSLRQGNYEQYF
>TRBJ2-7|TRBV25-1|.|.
TGTGCCAGCAGTGACTCGGGACACACTCACGAGCAGTACTTC
CASSDSGHTHEQYF
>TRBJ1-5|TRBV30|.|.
TGTGCCTGGGCCAGGGGTAGGGTGAATCAGCCCCAGCATTTT
CAWARGRVNQPQHF
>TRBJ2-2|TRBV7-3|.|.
TGTGCCAGCAGCTTACGGAGGGGGCCGGACACCGGGGAGCTGTTTTTT
CASSLRRGPDTGELFF
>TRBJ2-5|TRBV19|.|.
TGTGCCAGTAGTATGGGACTCCTTGACCAAGAGACCCAGTACTTC
CASSMGLLDQETQYF
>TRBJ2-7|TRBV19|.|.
TGTGCCACCTACAACAGGGATTCCTACGAGCAGTACTTC
CATYNRDSYEQYF
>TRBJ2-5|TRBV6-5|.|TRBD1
TGTGCCAGCAGACGGACAGGGGGCCAAGAGACCCAGTACTTC
CASRRTGGQETQYF
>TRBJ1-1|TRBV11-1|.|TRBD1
TGTGCCAGCAGCTTAACCCGGACAGGTGAAGCTTTCTTT
CASSLTRTGEAFF
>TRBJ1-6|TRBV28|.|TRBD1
TGTGCCAGCAGTTACCTACAGGGGGAGCTCGGTAATTCACCCCTCCACTTT
CASSYLQGELGNSPLHF
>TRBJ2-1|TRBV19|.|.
TGTGCCAGTAGTAGGAGCTCCTACAATGAGCAGTTCTTC
CASSRSSYNEQFF
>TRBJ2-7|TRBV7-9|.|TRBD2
TGTGCCAGCAGCCCCTGGACTAGCTTCGACGAGCAGTACTTC
CASSPWTSFDEQYF
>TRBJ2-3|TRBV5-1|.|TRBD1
TGCGCCAGCAGCTGGGGTGGGGACAGGGGGTCGGATACGCAGTATTTT
CASSWGGDRGSDTQYF